These T cell receptor beta chains were read from a single sample in a study of blood T cell repertoires in COVID-19. Data came from immunoSEQ multiplex PCR; TCRdb stores just in-frame clones and leaves some out. The table includes about 140,000 clones, 84% detected once. Sequenced material: peripheral blood. The receptors shown here come from a woman aged 60-70 years with acute or convalescent COVID-19. CDR3s include the opening cysteine and the closing phenylalanine or tryptophan. A D gene is named only where the DNA matches it firmly. Size is stated for part of the rows, as once, few or many counts, or as a class when the clone is expanded.

j_call: TRBJ1-2; v_call: TRBV29-1; clone_size: once; d_call: -; cdr3_aa: CSVEFSLANYGYTF; cdr3_nt: TGCAGCGTTGAATTTAGTCTTGCTAACTATGGCTACACCTTC
j_call: TRBJ1-3; v_call: TRBV12-1; clone_size: -; d_call: -; cdr3_aa: CASSFARGGRNTIYF; cdr3_nt: TGTGCCAGCAGCTTTGCGAGGGGAGGTAGAAACACCATATATTTT
j_call: TRBJ1-1; v_call: TRBV7-2; clone_size: few; d_call: -; cdr3_aa: CASSSNRGGRTEAFF; cdr3_nt: TGTGCCAGCAGCTCAAACAGAGGAGGAAGGACTGAAGCTTTCTTT
j_call: TRBJ2-7; v_call: TRBV28; clone_size: -; d_call: -; cdr3_aa: CASSSTGTYEQYF; cdr3_nt: TGTGCCAGCAGTTCGACAGGAACCTACGAGCAGTACTTC
j_call: TRBJ2-5; v_call: TRBV5-1; clone_size: -; d_call: TRBD1; cdr3_aa: CASSSGTGGEETQYF; cdr3_nt: TGCGCCAGCAGCTCCGGGACAGGGGGAGAAGAGACCCAGTACTTC
j_call: TRBJ2-7; v_call: TRBV2; clone_size: once; d_call: TRBD1; cdr3_aa: CASRRTGIYEQYF; cdr3_nt: TGTGCCAGCAGGCGGACAGGGATCTACGAGCAGTACTTC
j_call: TRBJ2-7; v_call: TRBV20-1; clone_size: -; d_call: TRBD2; cdr3_aa: CSASSGSPQYF; cdr3_nt: TGCAGTGCCTCTAGCGGGAGCCCGCAGTACTTC
j_call: TRBJ2-7; v_call: TRBV27; clone_size: -; d_call: TRBD2; cdr3_aa: CASSLSAGGDYEQYF; cdr3_nt: TGTGCCAGCAGTTTATCGGCGGGAGGGGACTACGAGCAGTACTTC
j_call: TRBJ2-1; v_call: TRBV5-4; clone_size: -; d_call: TRBD1; cdr3_aa: CASSLEGGQGYNEQFF; cdr3_nt: TGTGCCAGCAGCTTGGAGGGGGGACAGGGTTACAATGAGCAGTTCTTC
j_call: TRBJ2-1; v_call: TRBV7-8; clone_size: -; d_call: TRBD2; cdr3_aa: CASSPGLAGVVNNEQFF; cdr3_nt: TGTGCCAGCAGCCCTGGACTAGCGGGAGTAGTAAACAATGAGCAGTTCTTC
j_call: TRBJ2-7; v_call: TRBV19; clone_size: -; d_call: TRBD2; cdr3_aa: CASSGGLAGTYEQYF; cdr3_nt: TGTGCCAGTAGTGGGGGACTAGCGGGAACCTACGAGCAGTACTTC
j_call: TRBJ2-3; v_call: TRBV27; clone_size: -; d_call: -; cdr3_aa: CASSFRGRLTDTQYF; cdr3_nt: TGTGCCAGCAGTTTTAGAGGGAGGCTCACAGATACGCAGTATTTT
j_call: TRBJ1-1; v_call: TRBV6-1; clone_size: -; d_call: -; cdr3_aa: CASSEHSHAATEAFF; cdr3_nt: TGTGCCAGCAGTGAACATTCCCACGCGGCGACTGAAGCTTTCTTT
j_call: TRBJ1-2; v_call: TRBV3-1/TRBV3-2; clone_size: -; d_call: TRBD1; cdr3_aa: CASSLGTGPLYGYTF; cdr3_nt: TGTGCCAGCAGCCTAGGGACAGGGCCGCTTTATGGCTACACCTTC
j_call: TRBJ2-7; v_call: TRBV19; clone_size: -; d_call: -; cdr3_aa: CASSMSGEYEQYF; cdr3_nt: TGTGCCAGTAGTATGAGCGGAGAATACGAGCAGTACTTC
j_call: TRBJ2-2; v_call: TRBV24-1; clone_size: -; d_call: -; cdr3_aa: CATSDVNRGTGELFF; cdr3_nt: TGTGCCACCAGTGATGTCAATAGGGGCACCGGGGAGCTGTTTTTT
j_call: TRBJ2-7; v_call: TRBV6-5; clone_size: -; d_call: -; cdr3_aa: CASSYSVSGTYEQYF; cdr3_nt: TGTGCCAGCAGTTACTCGGTCTCAGGCACCTACGAGCAGTACTTC
j_call: TRBJ1-2; v_call: TRBV5-5; clone_size: -; d_call: TRBD1; cdr3_aa: CASSPARGLSYGYTF; cdr3_nt: TGTGCCAGCAGCCCTGCCAGGGGGCTGAGCTATGGCTACACCTTC
j_call: TRBJ2-2; v_call: TRBV9; clone_size: -; d_call: TRBD1; cdr3_aa: CASSVVPGTGDTGELFF; cdr3_nt: TGTGCCAGCAGCGTAGTTCCCGGGACAGGGGACACCGGGGAGCTGTTTTTT
j_call: TRBJ2-3; v_call: TRBV28; clone_size: -; d_call: TRBD1; cdr3_aa: CASSPTGFGTDTQYF; cdr3_nt: TGTGCCAGCTCCCCGACAGGGTTTGGCACAGATACGCAGTATTTT
j_call: TRBJ1-1; v_call: TRBV5-1; clone_size: -; d_call: -; cdr3_aa: CASSPAGGGTEAFF; cdr3_nt: TGCGCCAGCAGCCCCGCCGGGGGTGGCACTGAAGCTTTCTTT
j_call: TRBJ1-4; v_call: TRBV7-9; clone_size: -; d_call: -; cdr3_aa: CASSRTATNEKLFF; cdr3_nt: TGTGCCAGCAGCCGGACAGCGACTAATGAAAAACTGTTTTTT